Sequencing of this T cell receptor beta chain was carried out in a study of OX40 agonist ivuxolimab in advanced cancers. Study-level background: Clinicians treated patients with ivuxolimab, an agonistic anti-OX40 (CD134) antibody. Each dose-escalation patient presented with hepatocellular carcinoma, melanoma, renal cell or head and neck cancer.

The CDR3 has 17 residues. The V gene lost 4 bases and the J gene lost 0 bases, with 16 bases spanning the gap. Germline-derived CDR1 and CDR2 are SGHRS and YFSETQ. On this clone itself: Its cognate antigen is unknown.

Overall study results and limits: Relative to CD4+, CD8+ T cells held more expanded clones on average.

Produced via immunoSEQ multiplex PCR; TCRdb's table is partial and in-frame only. The sample has roughly 70,000 clones; 90% to 95% are singletons. The sample in question was CD4+ or CD8+ T cells sorted from blood, obtained in a trial of the OX40 agonist ivuxolimab. The source is an adult with an advanced solid tumor such as melanoma, head and neck, liver or kidney cancer. The V gene is TRBV5-1, the J gene TRBJ2-2, with unresolved D. In nucleotides, the CDR3 is TGCGCCAGCAGCCCAGAAAGGGTTAGGGCGAACACCGGGGAGCTGTTTTTT. It codes for CASSPERVRANTGELFF.